This is a list of T cell receptor beta chains from one sample in a study of cytomegalovirus exposure and HLA in healthy donors. Clones were sequenced by immunoSEQ multiplex PCR, and TCRdb holds only the in-frame ones, with some missing. The data contain around 170,000 clones, over 70% of them singletons. The sample consisted of PBMCs. The receptors originated from a man aged 45-65 years in good health and CMV-seronegative. Both conserved end residues are part of each CDR3. The D gene is left open where the match is weak. Where a row states a size, it is once, few, many or the class of an expanded clone; other rows omit it.

size: .
J: TRBJ2-7
D: TRBD2
V: TRBV19
DNA: TGTGCCAGTAGTGGACTAGCGGGGGAATACGAGCAGTACTTC
CDR3: CASSGLAGEYEQYF

size: .
J: TRBJ2-7
D: .
V: TRBV6-5
DNA: TGTGCCAGCAGACAGGGATCTAGTCCCTACGAGCAGTACTTC
CDR3: CASRQGSSPYEQYF

size: .
J: TRBJ1-1
D: .
V: TRBV12-5
DNA: TGTGCTAGTGGTGGGCGCGGGGTCCGGAACACTGAAGCTTTCTTT
CDR3: CASGGRGVRNTEAFF

size: .
J: TRBJ1-2
D: TRBD1
V: TRBV5-4
DNA: TGTGCCAGCAGCCGAGGAGGGGGCGACTATGGCTACACCTTC
CDR3: CASSRGGGDYGYTF

size: .
J: TRBJ1-5
D: TRBD1
V: TRBV2
DNA: TGTGCCAGCAGGGGGCCGGGACAGGGGGCGAATCAGCCCCAGCATTTT
CDR3: CASRGPGQGANQPQHF

size: .
J: TRBJ1-1
D: .
V: TRBV10-1
DNA: TGCGCCAGCACAGGGTCTCTCGACACTGAAGCTTTCTTT
CDR3: CASTGSLDTEAFF

size: once
J: TRBJ2-5
D: TRBD2
V: TRBV6-5
DNA: TGTGCCAGCAGACCCTCAGCGGGGGGTTGGGAGACCCAGTACTTC
CDR3: CASRPSAGGWETQYF

size: .
J: TRBJ2-3
D: TRBD1
V: TRBV7-3
DNA: TGTGCCAGCAGTGGGACAGGGGGATCAGATACGCAGTATTTT
CDR3: CASSGTGGSDTQYF

size: few
J: TRBJ1-2
D: .
V: TRBV6-5
DNA: TGTGCCAGCAGTTACCACAGGAATGATAACTATGGCTACACCTTC
CDR3: CASSYHRNDNYGYTF

size: few
J: TRBJ1-2
D: .
V: TRBV10-3
DNA: TGTGCCATCAGGAACAGGGTGGGCTATGGCTACACCTTC
CDR3: CAIRNRVGYGYTF

size: .
J: TRBJ1-1
D: .
V: TRBV9
DNA: TGTGCCAGCAGCCCAAGGGGGAGTCCGGACTCTGAAGCTTTCTTT
CDR3: CASSPRGSPDSEAFF

size: .
J: TRBJ1-1
D: TRBD1
V: TRBV7-3
DNA: TGTGCCAGCAGCCCAGGGGGGTTTAACACTGAAGCTTTCTTT
CDR3: CASSPGGFNTEAFF

size: .
J: TRBJ2-3
D: TRBD1
V: TRBV7-9
DNA: TGTGCCAGCAGCCCCCGGGACAGGGGGACAGATACGCAGTATTTT
CDR3: CASSPRDRGTDTQYF

size: few
J: TRBJ1-2
D: .
V: TRBV6-6
DNA: TGTGCCAGCAGTTACCTGAAACACCCCTATGGCTACACCTTC
CDR3: CASSYLKHPYGYTF

size: .
J: TRBJ2-1
D: .
V: TRBV7-9
DNA: TGTGCCAGCAGCTTGCCGGGAATAAGCGACAATGAGCAGTTCTTC
CDR3: CASSLPGISDNEQFF

size: .
J: TRBJ1-5
D: .
V: TRBV13
DNA: TGTGCCAGCAGCTTAGGGCGCGGGATCAATCAGCCCCAGCATTTT
CDR3: CASSLGRGINQPQHF

size: .
J: TRBJ2-5
D: TRBD2
V: TRBV19
DNA: TGTGCCAGTAGTCCGCTAGCGGAACAAGAGACCCAGTACTTC
CDR3: CASSPLAEQETQYF

size: .
J: TRBJ2-7
D: .
V: TRBV7-9
DNA: TGTGCCAGCAGCCTAATGGACGAGCAGTACTTC
CDR3: CASSLMDEQYF

size: .
J: TRBJ2-7
D: TRBD2
V: TRBV7-2
DNA: TGTGCCAGCAGCTTAGGGCCGGGGGGAGAAGAGTACTTC
CDR3: CASSLGPGGEEYF

size: .
J: TRBJ1-2
D: .
V: TRBV19
DNA: TGTGCCAGTAGTATTGTCGACTATGGCTACACCTTC
CDR3: CASSIVDYGYTF

size: .
J: TRBJ1-5
D: .
V: TRBV27
DNA: TGTGCCAGCAGAAGGACAGTAAGCAATCAGCCCCAGCATTTT
CDR3: CASRRTVSNQPQHF

size: .
J: TRBJ1-2
D: .
V: TRBV23-1
DNA: TGCGCCAGCAGTCATGGGGGAGGGAATGGCTACACCTTC
CDR3: CASSHGGGNGYTF

size: .
J: TRBJ1-4
D: .
V: TRBV7-9
DNA: TGTGCCGGCAGCTTAACCGGTTATCTTAATGAAAAACTGTTTTTT
CDR3: CAGSLTGYLNEKLFF

size: .
J: TRBJ2-1
D: .
V: TRBV11-2
DNA: TGTGCCAGCAGTCGACTAGTGTTTGCCAATGAGCAGTTCTTC
CDR3: CASSRLVFANEQFF

size: .
J: TRBJ1-4
D: .
V: TRBV18
DNA: TGTGCCAGCTCAGCGACAGCAATGGGGGAAAAACTGTTTTTT
CDR3: CASSATAMGEKLFF

size: few
J: TRBJ1-1
D: .
V: TRBV11-2
DNA: TGTGCCAGCAGCTTCACCGGCGACAAGAACACTGAAGCTTTCTTT
CDR3: CASSFTGDKNTEAFF

size: .
J: TRBJ1-5
D: .
V: TRBV6-5
DNA: TGTGCCAGCCGCGGACAGTCAGTTAGCAATCAGCCCCAGCATTTT
CDR3: CASRGQSVSNQPQHF

size: .
J: TRBJ1-1
D: TRBD1
V: TRBV18
DNA: TGTGCCAGCTCACCACTTCCCGGGACAGGCCCCTTGAACACTGAAGCTTTCTTT
CDR3: CASSPLPGTGPLNTEAFF

size: .
J: TRBJ2-3
D: .
V: TRBV29-1
DNA: TGCAGCGTGAGGGATGGCACAGATACGCAGTATTTT
CDR3: CSVRDGTDTQYF

size: .
J: TRBJ1-1
D: .
V: TRBV14
DNA: TGTGCCAGCAGCCAAGACCCAGGGGTCAACACTGAAGCTTTCTTT
CDR3: CASSQDPGVNTEAFF

size: .
J: TRBJ1-3
D: .
V: TRBV19
DNA: TGTGCCAGTAGTCGGAACACCATATATTTT
CDR3: CASSRNTIYF

size: once
J: TRBJ2-1
D: .
V: TRBV4-3
DNA: TGCGCCAGCAGCCAAGTCTACCCGAGCTCCTACAATGAGCAGTTCTTC
CDR3: CASSQVYPSSYNEQFF

size: .
J: TRBJ1-1
D: .
V: TRBV2
DNA: TGTGCCAGCAGTGAAGAGGGGCTGAGCACTGAAGCTTTCTTT
CDR3: CASSEEGLSTEAFF

size: .
J: TRBJ1-1
D: .
V: TRBV7-9
DNA: TGTGCCAGCAGCTTATTAATGGCCACTGAAGCTTTCTTT
CDR3: CASSLLMATEAFF

size: .
J: TRBJ2-7
D: .
V: TRBV2
DNA: TGTGCCATTGACAGGTCCTCCTACGAGCAGTACTTC
CDR3: CAIDRSSYEQYF

size: .
J: TRBJ2-2
D: .
V: TRBV18
DNA: TGTGCCAGCCAGGGCTCCGGGGAGCTGTTTTTT
CDR3: CASQGSGELFF

size: .
J: TRBJ1-4
D: .
V: TRBV14
DNA: TGTGCCAGCAGCCTGGGCAGGAAACTGTTTTTT
CDR3: CASSLGRKLFF

size: .
J: TRBJ1-2
D: TRBD1
V: TRBV7-8
DNA: TGTGCCAGCAGGAACCCGGGACAGCGATTCGGAAGCTACACCTTC
CDR3: CASRNPGQRFGSYTF

size: .
J: TRBJ2-1
D: TRBD1
V: TRBV9
DNA: TGTGCCAGCAGCGGAAGCGACAGGGTTGAGCAGTTCTTC
CDR3: CASSGSDRVEQFF

size: .
J: TRBJ2-1
D: .
V: TRBV19
DNA: TGTGCCAGTAGTTTTCAGGGGCCCTATATACACAATGAGCAGTTCTTC
CDR3: CASSFQGPYIHNEQFF

size: once
J: TRBJ1-6
D: .
V: TRBV29-1
DNA: TGCAGCGTCCGACAGCGGGACGGATTGTCACCCCTCCACTTT
CDR3: CSVRQRDGLSPLHF

size: .
J: TRBJ2-5
D: TRBD1
V: TRBV11-2
DNA: TGTGCCAGCAGCTTAGTCGTGACAGGGTCGGAGACCCAGTACTTC
CDR3: CASSLVVTGSETQYF

size: few
J: TRBJ2-7
D: TRBD1
V: TRBV9
DNA: TGTGCCAGCAGCGAGGGACAGGCGGTTGCCTACGAGCAGTACTTC
CDR3: CASSEGQAVAYEQYF

size: .
J: TRBJ1-2
D: TRBD1
V: TRBV30
DNA: TGTGCCTGGGAACCCCGACAGGGGGCGTATGGCTACACCTTC
CDR3: CAWEPRQGAYGYTF

size: .
J: TRBJ1-5
D: .
V: TRBV27
DNA: TGTGCCAGCAGTTTCAGGGGAAAACAGCCCCAGCATTTT
CDR3: CASSFRGKQPQHF

size: once
J: TRBJ1-2
D: .
V: TRBV5-1
DNA: TGCGCCAGCAGCTGGACTTCGGGCTCCGCGGATGGCTACACCTTC
CDR3: CASSWTSGSADGYTF

size: .
J: TRBJ2-5
D: .
V: TRBV2
DNA: TGTGCCAGCAGTGTCCGACTAACCGAGACCCAGTACTTC
CDR3: CASSVRLTETQYF

size: .
J: TRBJ2-2
D: .
V: TRBV7-8
DNA: TGTGCCAGCAGCCAGGACTCCCTGGGGGGGGAGCTGTTTTTT
CDR3: CASSQDSLGGELFF

size: .
J: TRBJ1-2
D: .
V: TRBV7-3
DNA: TGTGCCAGCAGCTTAACGGTCAGGGGAAGGAGTGGCTACACCTTC
CDR3: CASSLTVRGRSGYTF

size: .
J: TRBJ2-7
D: .
V: TRBV6-5
DNA: TGTGCCAGCAGCAAACAGGGATTCTCCTACGAGCAGTACTTC
CDR3: CASSKQGFSYEQYF

size: few
J: TRBJ2-3
D: TRBD2
V: TRBV10-2
DNA: TGCGCCAGCAGTGAGTCGACCGGGGGGGGTAGCACAGATACGCAGTATTTT
CDR3: CASSESTGGGSTDTQYF

size: .
J: TRBJ2-3
D: .
V: TRBV5-1
DNA: TGCGCCAGCAGCCTGACCGGAGGGATAAGCACAGATACGCAGTATTTT
CDR3: CASSLTGGISTDTQYF

size: .
J: TRBJ1-2
D: .
V: TRBV2
DNA: TGTGCCAGCAAGTTAGTAACTAACTATGGCTACACCTTC
CDR3: CASKLVTNYGYTF

size: few
J: TRBJ2-1
D: .
V: TRBV11-2
DNA: TGTGCCAGCAGCTTGTGGGCTGAGTACAATGAGCAGTTCTTC
CDR3: CASSLWAEYNEQFF

size: once
J: TRBJ1-2
D: TRBD1
V: TRBV5-5
DNA: TGTGCCAGCAGCTTGGGTCGACAGGGCGGTGGCTACACCTTC
CDR3: CASSLGRQGGGYTF

size: .
J: TRBJ2-3
D: .
V: TRBV12-5
DNA: TGTGCTAGTGGTTTGGTCGGCACAGATACGCAGTATTTT
CDR3: CASGLVGTDTQYF